The present TCR beta chain was sequenced within a study of T cell repertoires in cytomegalovirus infection. Study summary: Carrying CMV and the relevant HLA type showed in public TCR beta signatures.

Comments on this clonotype: The antigen remains unidentified.

Each CDR3 protein is one row after TCRdb ran MiXCR on the reads. The table has around 140,000 distinct CDR3 sequences, approximately 30% seen once. The CDR3 contains 14 residues. Trimming shortened V by 0 bases and J by 4 bases, and 9 bases separated the two germline ends. The chain employs TRBV12-3 or TRBV12-4 and TRBJ1-1; D gene ambiguous. Sequencing was performed on CD8+ T cells from cultured PBMCs, taken from culture after CMV antigen stimulation. This TCR came from a human donor in good health (CMV status not recorded). Some clones in this sample may be carry-over from other donors' samples. The CDR3, as DNA: TGTGCCAGCAGTTTAGCGGGTCGGGGCACTGAAGCTTTCTTT. Its translation is CASSLAGRGTEAFF.